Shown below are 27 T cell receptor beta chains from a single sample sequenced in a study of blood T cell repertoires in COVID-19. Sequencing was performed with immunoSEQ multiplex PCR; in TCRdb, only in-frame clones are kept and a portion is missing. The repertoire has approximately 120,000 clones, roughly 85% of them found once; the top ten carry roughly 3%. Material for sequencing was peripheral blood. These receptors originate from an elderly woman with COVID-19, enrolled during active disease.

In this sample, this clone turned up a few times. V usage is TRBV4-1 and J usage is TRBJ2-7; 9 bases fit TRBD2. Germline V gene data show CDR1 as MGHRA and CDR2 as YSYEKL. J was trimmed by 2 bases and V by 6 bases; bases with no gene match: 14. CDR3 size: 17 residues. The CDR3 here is CASSLTSEGLAPYEQYF. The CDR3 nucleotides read TGCGCCAGCAGTCTAACCTCTGAGGGACTAGCACCCTACGAGCAGTACTTC.

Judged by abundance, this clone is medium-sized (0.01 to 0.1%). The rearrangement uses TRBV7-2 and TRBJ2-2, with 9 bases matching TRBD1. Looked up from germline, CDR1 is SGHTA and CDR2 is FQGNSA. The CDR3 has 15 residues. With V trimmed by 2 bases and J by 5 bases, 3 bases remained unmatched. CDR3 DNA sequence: TGTGCCAGCAGCTTAACAGGGGGCGGAACCGGGGAGCTGTTTTTT. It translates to CASSLTGGGTGELFF.

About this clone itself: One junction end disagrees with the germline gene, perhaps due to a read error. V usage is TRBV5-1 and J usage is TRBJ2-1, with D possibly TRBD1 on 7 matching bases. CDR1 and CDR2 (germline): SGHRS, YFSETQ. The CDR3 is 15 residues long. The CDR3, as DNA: TGCGCCAGCAGGGAGGGCGCAGGGGGGAACAACGAGCAGTTCTTC. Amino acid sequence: CASREGAGGNNEQFF.

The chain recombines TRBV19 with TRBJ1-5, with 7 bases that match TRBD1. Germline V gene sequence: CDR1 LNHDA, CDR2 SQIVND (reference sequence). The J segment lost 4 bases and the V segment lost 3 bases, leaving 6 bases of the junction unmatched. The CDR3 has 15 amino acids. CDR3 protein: CASSMSGQNNQPQHF. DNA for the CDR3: TGTGCCAGTAGTATGTCGGGACAGAATAATCAGCCCCAGCATTTT.

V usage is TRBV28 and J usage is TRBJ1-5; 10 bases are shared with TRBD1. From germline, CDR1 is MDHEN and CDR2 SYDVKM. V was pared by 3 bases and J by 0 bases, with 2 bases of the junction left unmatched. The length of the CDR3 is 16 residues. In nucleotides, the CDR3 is TGTGCCAGCAGTTTGGACAGGGGGGGTAGCAATCAGCCCCAGCATTTT. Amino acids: CASSLDRGGSNQPQHF.

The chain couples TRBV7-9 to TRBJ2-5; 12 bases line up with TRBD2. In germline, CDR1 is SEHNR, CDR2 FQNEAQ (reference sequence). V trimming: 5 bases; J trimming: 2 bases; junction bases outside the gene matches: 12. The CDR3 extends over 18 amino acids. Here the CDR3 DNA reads TGTGCCAGCAGCACGACTTCTCCGGGACTAGCGGGTCAAGAGACCCAGTACTTC. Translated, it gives CASSTTSPGLAGQETQYF.

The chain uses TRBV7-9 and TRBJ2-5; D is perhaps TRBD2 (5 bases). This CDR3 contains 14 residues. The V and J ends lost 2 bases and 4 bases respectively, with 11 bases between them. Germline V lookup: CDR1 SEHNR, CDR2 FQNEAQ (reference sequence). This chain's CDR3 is CASSLPYRGETQYF. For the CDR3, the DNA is TGTGCCAGCAGCTTACCCTACCGGGGAGAGACCCAGTACTTC.

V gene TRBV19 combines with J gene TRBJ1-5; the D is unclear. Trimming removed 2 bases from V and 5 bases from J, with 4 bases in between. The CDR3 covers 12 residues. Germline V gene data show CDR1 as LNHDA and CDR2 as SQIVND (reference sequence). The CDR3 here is CASSIIDQPQHF. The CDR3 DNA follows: TGTGCCAGTAGTATAATAGATCAGCCCCAGCATTTT.

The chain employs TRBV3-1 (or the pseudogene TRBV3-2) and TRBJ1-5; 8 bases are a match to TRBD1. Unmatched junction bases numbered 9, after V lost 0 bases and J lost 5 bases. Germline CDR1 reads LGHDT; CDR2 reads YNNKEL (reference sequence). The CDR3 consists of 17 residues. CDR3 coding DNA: TGTGCCAGCAGCCAAGAGGACAGGGAAAAGATGCATCAGCCCCAGCATTTT. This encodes CASSQEDREKMHQPQHF.

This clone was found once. The CDR3 reads CASSLDAAGLSYEQYF. In DNA form, the CDR3 reads TGCGCCAGCAGCTTGGACGCAGCGGGACTATCCTACGAGCAGTACTTC. The J gene is TRBJ2-7, the V gene TRBV5-1; 7 nucleotides agree with TRBD2. The CDR3 consists of 16 residues. V trimming: 0 bases; J trimming: 1 base; junction bases outside the gene matches: 7. Germline V CDR1 and CDR2: SGHRS, YFSETQ. Variable domain in full (rest from reference TRBV5-1 and TRBJ2-7): KAGVTQTPRYLIKTRGQQVTLSCSPISGHRSVSWYQQTPGQGLQFLFEYFSETQRNKGNFPGRFSGRQFSNSRSEMNVSTLELGDSALYLCASSLDAAGLSYEQYFGPGTRLTVT.

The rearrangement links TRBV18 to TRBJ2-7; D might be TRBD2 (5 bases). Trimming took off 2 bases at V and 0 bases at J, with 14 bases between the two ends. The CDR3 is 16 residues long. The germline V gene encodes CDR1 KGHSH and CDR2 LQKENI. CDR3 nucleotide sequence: TGTGCCAGCTCACCAGGAAACGGGATAAACTCCTACGAGCAGTACTTC. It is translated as CASSPGNGINSYEQYF.

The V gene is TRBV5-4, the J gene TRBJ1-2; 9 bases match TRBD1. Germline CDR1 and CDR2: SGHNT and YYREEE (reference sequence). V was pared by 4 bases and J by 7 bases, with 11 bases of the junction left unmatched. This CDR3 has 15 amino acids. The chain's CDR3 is CASSIPPGQGTGYTF. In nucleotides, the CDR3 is TGTGCCAGCAGCATTCCCCCGGGACAGGGCACTGGCTACACCTTC.

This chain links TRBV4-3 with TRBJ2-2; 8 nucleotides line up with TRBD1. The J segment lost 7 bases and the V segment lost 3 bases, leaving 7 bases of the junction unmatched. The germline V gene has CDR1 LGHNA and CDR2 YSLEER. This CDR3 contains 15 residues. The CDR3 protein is CASSQSQGAVGELFF. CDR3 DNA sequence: TGCGCCAGCAGCCAGTCCCAGGGGGCGGTCGGGGAGCTGTTTTTT.

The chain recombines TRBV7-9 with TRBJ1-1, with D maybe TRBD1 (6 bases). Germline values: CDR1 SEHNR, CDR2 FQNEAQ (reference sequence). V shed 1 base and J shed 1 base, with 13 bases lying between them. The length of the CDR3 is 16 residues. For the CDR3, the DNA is TGTGCCAGCAGCTTAGGGGGGCGCGGATCGAACACTGAAGCTTTCTTT. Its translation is CASSLGGRGSNTEAFF.

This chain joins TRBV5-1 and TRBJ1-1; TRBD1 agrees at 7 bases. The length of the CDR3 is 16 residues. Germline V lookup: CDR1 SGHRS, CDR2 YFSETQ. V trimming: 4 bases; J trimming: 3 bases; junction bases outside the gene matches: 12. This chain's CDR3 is CASSRSLTGTDTEAFF. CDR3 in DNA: TGCGCCAGCAGCCGGAGCCTGACAGGGACGGACACTGAAGCTTTCTTT. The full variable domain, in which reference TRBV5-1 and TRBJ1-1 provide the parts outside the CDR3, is KAGVTQTPRYLIKTRGQQVTLSCSPISGHRSVSWYQQTPGQGLQFLFEYFSETQRNKGNFPGRFSGRQFSNSRSEMNVSTLELGDSALYLCASSRSLTGTDTEAFFGQGTRLTVV.

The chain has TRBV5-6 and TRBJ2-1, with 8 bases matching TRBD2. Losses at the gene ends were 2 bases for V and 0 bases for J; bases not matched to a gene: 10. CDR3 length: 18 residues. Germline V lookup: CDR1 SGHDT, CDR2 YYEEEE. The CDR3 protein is CASSLEEIAGSSYNEQFF. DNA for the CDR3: TGTGCCAGCAGCTTAGAAGAAATAGCGGGGAGCTCCTACAATGAGCAGTTCTTC.

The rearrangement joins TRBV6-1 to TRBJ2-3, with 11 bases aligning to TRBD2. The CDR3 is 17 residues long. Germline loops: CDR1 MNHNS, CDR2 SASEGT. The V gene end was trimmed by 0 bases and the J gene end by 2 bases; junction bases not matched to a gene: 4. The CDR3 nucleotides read TGTGCCAGCAGTGAAGCCCCGACTAGCGGGAACACAGATACGCAGTATTTT. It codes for CASSEAPTSGNTDTQYF.

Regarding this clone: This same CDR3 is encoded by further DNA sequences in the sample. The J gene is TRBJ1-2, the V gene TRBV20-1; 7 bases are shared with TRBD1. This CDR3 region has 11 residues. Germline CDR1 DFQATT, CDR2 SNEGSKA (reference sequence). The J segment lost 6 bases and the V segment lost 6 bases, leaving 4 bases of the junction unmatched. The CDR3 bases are TGCAGTGCATTGACAGGGAATGGCTACACCTTC. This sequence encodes CSALTGNGYTF.

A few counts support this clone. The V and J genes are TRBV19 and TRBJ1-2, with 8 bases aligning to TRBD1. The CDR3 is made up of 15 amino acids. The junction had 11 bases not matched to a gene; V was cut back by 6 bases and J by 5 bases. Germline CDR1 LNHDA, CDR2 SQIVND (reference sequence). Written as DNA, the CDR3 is TGTGCCAGTAGCTCCCAGGGGGCGCTCAGTTATGGCTACACCTTC. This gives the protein CASSSQGALSYGYTF. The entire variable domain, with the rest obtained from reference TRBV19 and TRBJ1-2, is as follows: DGGITQSPKYLFRKEGQNVTLSCEQNLNHDAMYWYRQDPGQGLRLIYYSQIVNDFQKGDIAEGYSVSREKKESFPLTVTSAQKNPTAFYLCASSSQGALSYGYTFGSGTRLTVV.

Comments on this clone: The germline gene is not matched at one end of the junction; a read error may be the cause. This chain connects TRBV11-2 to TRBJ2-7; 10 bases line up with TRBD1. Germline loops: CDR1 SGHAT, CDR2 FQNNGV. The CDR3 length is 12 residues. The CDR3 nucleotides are TGTGCCAGCAGCTCCGACAGGGGGCTTATCAACTTC. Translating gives CASSSDRGLINF.

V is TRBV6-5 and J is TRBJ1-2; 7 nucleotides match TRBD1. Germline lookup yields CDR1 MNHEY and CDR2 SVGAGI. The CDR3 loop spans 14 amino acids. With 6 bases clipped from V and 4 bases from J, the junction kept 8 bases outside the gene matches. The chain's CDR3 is CASREGQISYGYTF. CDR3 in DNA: TGTGCCAGCAGAGAGGGACAGATCTCCTATGGCTACACCTTC.

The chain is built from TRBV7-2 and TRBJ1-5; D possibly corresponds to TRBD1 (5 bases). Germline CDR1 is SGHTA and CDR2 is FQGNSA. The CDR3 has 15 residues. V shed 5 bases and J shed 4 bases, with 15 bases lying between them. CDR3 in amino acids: CASSHRGTDNQPQHF. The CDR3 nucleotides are TGTGCCAGCAGCCACCGCGGGACGGATAATCAGCCCCAGCATTTT.

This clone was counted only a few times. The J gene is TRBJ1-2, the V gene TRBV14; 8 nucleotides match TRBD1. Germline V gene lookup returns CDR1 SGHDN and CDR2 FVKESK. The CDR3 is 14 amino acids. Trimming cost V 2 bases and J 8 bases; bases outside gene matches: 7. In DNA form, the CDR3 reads TGTGCCAGCAGCCAAAGGAAACAGGGGGGAGGCTACACCTTC. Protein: CASSQRKQGGGYTF.

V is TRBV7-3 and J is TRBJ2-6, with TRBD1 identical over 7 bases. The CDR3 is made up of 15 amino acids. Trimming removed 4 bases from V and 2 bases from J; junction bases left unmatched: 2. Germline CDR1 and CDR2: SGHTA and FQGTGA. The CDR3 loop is CASSYRGPGANVLTF. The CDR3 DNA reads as TGTGCCAGCAGCTACAGGGGCCCTGGGGCCAACGTCCTGACTTTC. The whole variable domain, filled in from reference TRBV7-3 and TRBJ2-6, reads GAGVSQTPSNKVTEKGKYVELRCDPISGHTALYWYRQSLGQGPEFLIYFQGTGAADDSGLPNDRFFAVRPEGSVSTLKIQRTERGDSAVYLCASSYRGPGANVLTFGAGSRLTVL.

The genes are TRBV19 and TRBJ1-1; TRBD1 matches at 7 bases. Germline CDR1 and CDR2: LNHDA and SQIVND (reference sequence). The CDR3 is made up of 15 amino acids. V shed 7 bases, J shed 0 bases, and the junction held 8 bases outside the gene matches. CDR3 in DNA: TGTGCCAGTAAAAAGGGGGCGCGGATGAACACTGAAGCTTTCTTT. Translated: CASKKGARMNTEAFF.

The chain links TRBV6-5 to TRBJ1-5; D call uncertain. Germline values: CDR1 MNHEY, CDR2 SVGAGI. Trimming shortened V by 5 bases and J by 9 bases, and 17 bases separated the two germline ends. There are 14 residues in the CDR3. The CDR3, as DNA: TGTGCCAGCAGTCCGCGTCCTGGAGGGCCGCCCCAGCATTTT. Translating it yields CASSPRPGGPPQHF.

This CDR3 is CASSIVQGKEKLFF. The CDR3 DNA is TGTGCCAGTAGTATCGTACAGGGAAAGGAAAAACTGTTTTTT. The rearrangement joins TRBV19 to TRBJ1-4, with D possibly TRBD1 on 6 matching bases. The length of the CDR3 is 14 residues. Deletions cut 3 bases from V and 8 bases from J, with 13 bases between. Germline loops: CDR1 LNHDA, CDR2 SQIVND (reference sequence).